The 20 T cell receptor beta chains below were found in one sample sequenced in a study of beta chain features in type 1 diabetes. Reverse transcribing all isolated RNA meant expressed TCRB transcripts were sequenced. Measured with immunoSEQ multiplex PCR; TCRdb has only the in-frame clones, and not every one. The table includes 120,000 to 150,000 clones, 8.5% to 12% detected once. The material sequenced was naive CD4+ T cells from blood. The source is a man aged 18 to 29 in good health.

This clone has only a few counts. The gene calls are TRBV6-5 and TRBJ2-1, with 8 bases aligning to TRBD2. CDR1 and CDR2 from the germline V gene are MNHEY and SVGAGI. The CDR3 totals 15 residues. Trimming removed 2 bases from V and 8 bases from J; junction bases left unmatched: 8. CDR3 region: CASSYPSGGADEQFF. The DNA of the CDR3 is TGTGCCAGCAGTTACCCCTCCGGGGGGGCTGATGAGCAGTTCTTC.

This chain connects TRBV4-3 to TRBJ2-1, with D tentatively TRBD2 (6 bases). Germline CDR1 reads LGHNA; CDR2 reads YSLEER. This CDR3 contains 12 residues. Trimming pared 5 bases from V and 6 bases from J, leaving 8 bases between. The CDR3 nucleotides read TGCGCCAGCAGCTGGGACTCCAATGAGCAGTTCTTC. This encodes CASSWDSNEQFF.

The V call is TRBV5-1, the J call TRBJ1-5; possibly TRBD1 for D (6 bases). V dropped 3 bases and J dropped 6 bases, with 13 bases sitting between them. This CDR3 comprises 14 residues. Germline V gene lookup returns CDR1 SGHRS and CDR2 YFSETQ. The chain's CDR3 is CASSSTQGSQPQHF. The CDR3 DNA reads as TGCGCCAGCAGCTCAACACAGGGAAGTCAGCCCCAGCATTTT.

This clone came up a few times. CDR3: CASSTFRDTEAFF. The CDR3 nucleotides read TGTGCCAGCAGTACTTTCAGGGACACTGAAGCTTTCTTT. This rearrangement joins TRBV6-5 to TRBJ1-1, with D possibly matching TRBD1 (5 bases). The CDR3 sequence is 13 residues long. Germline-derived CDR1 and CDR2 are MNHEY and SVGAGI. The V gene lost 5 bases and the J gene lost 3 bases, with 10 bases spanning the gap.

The V and J genes are TRBV6-4 and TRBJ2-4; 9 nucleotides align to TRBD2. The germline V gene encodes CDR1 MRHNA and CDR2 SNTAGT. The CDR3 runs 15 residues. V lost 3 bases, J lost 2 bases, and 2 bases stayed unmatched. CDR3 nucleotides: TGTGCCAGCAGTGAGGCGGGGGGGACCAAAAACATTCAGTACTTC. As protein: CASSEAGGTKNIQYF.

The gene calls are TRBV21-1 and TRBJ2-7; whether TRBD1, the table's D call, matches the DNA was not checked. TRBV21-1 is a pseudogene. The CDR3 runs to 12 residues. The CDR3 region has the DNA TGTGCCAGCAGCGGGACAGGGATCGAGCAGTACTTC. Translation gives CASSGTGIEQYF.

V is TRBV5-6 and J is TRBJ2-2; TRBD1 aligns across 9 bases. CDR1 and CDR2 from the germline V gene are SGHDT and YYEEEE. After removal of 4 bases from V and 2 bases from J, the junction contained 6 bases not matched to a gene. The CDR3 loop spans 16 amino acids. The CDR3 region has the DNA TGTGCCAGCAGCCTTGGGACAGGGTTAAACACCGGGGAGCTGTTTTTT. Translating gives CASSLGTGLNTGELFF.

This clone has a handful of counts. The genes are TRBV30 and TRBJ1-4; a weak D match, TRBD1 (5 bases). V lost 5 bases to trimming and J lost 3 bases, with 10 bases between them. From germline, CDR1 is GTSNPN and CDR2 SVGIG (reference sequence). The CDR3 has 13 residues. The CDR3 spells CAWGGVANEKLFF. The CDR3 bases are TGTGCCTGGGGAGGGGTAGCTAATGAAAAACTGTTTTTT.

This clone has more than one count but fewer than ten. The chain uses TRBV7-2 and TRBJ1-2; D ambiguous. V was pared by 4 bases and J by 6 bases, with 21 bases between. This CDR3 is built from 16 residues. Germline V gives CDR1 SGHTA, CDR2 FQGNSA. The CDR3 region is CASSSRNQAFSNGYTF. Written as DNA, the CDR3 is TGTGCCAGCAGCTCCCGGAACCAGGCCTTTTCGAATGGCTACACCTTC.

This chain joins TRBV7-9 and TRBJ2-7; D possibly corresponds to TRBD2 (5 bases). The germline V gene encodes CDR1 SEHNR and CDR2 FQNEAQ (reference sequence). V lost 8 bases, J lost 0 bases, and 8 bases lay in between. The CDR3 contains 12 residues. The DNA for the CDR3 is TGTGCCAGCGGCGGGTACTCCTACGAGCAGTACTTC. Its translation is CASGGYSYEQYF.

The V gene is TRBV4-2, the J gene TRBJ2-5; 8 bases line up with TRBD2. The V and J ends lost 1 base and 5 bases, in that order; junction bases with no gene match: 6. The CDR3 is 15 amino acids. Germline CDR1 LGHNA, CDR2 YNFKEQ. CDR3 region: CASSQGLAILETQYF. The CDR3, as DNA: TGTGCCAGCAGCCAAGGACTAGCGATTTTGGAGACCCAGTACTTC.

The V call is TRBV4-3, the J call TRBJ1-1; 7 bases line up with TRBD1. The V segment lost 0 bases and the J segment 10 bases; nucleotides outside the gene matches: 2. CDR3 length: 12 residues. Per germline, CDR1 LGHNA and CDR2 YSLEER. CDR3 residues: CASSQERGLAFF. The DNA for the CDR3 is TGCGCCAGCAGCCAAGAAAGGGGGCTAGCTTTCTTT.

This chain connects TRBV28 to TRBJ2-7; 7 nucleotides line up with TRBD2. The trim removed 7 bases at V and 2 bases at J, leaving 8 bases unmatched. Per germline, CDR1 MDHEN and CDR2 SYDVKM. The CDR3 spans 14 residues. CDR3: CASTPGGSAYEQYF. CDR3 nucleotides: TGTGCCAGCACCCCCGGGGGGAGCGCCTACGAGCAGTACTTC.

The chain is built from TRBV28 and TRBJ1-5, with 9 bases that match TRBD1. Germline V CDR1 and CDR2: MDHEN, SYDVKM. V trimming: 4 bases; J trimming: 6 bases; junction bases outside the gene matches: 4. The CDR3 has 14 residues. In DNA form, the CDR3 reads TGTGCCAGCAGTTCCGGACAGGGGAGTCAGCCCCAGCATTTT. Translated: CASSSGQGSQPQHF.

This clone was found a few times. The chain employs TRBV7-3 and TRBJ2-1; TRBD2 matches at 14 bases. Per germline, CDR1 SGHTA and CDR2 FQGTGA. The CDR3 loop spans 16 amino acids. V trimming: 5 bases; J trimming: 9 bases; junction bases outside the gene matches: 9. CDR3 region: CASSPGTSGGGGEQFF. The CDR3 region has the DNA TGTGCCAGCAGCCCTGGGACTAGCGGGGGTGGTGGTGAGCAGTTCTTC.

This clone was observed a handful of times. This chain uses TRBV5-1 with TRBJ2-5; 8 nucleotides line up with TRBD1. Germline CDR1 reads SGHRS; CDR2 reads YFSETQ. J was trimmed by 5 bases and V by 6 bases; bases with no gene match: 9. The CDR3 consists of 14 residues. The CDR3 DNA sequence: TGCGCCAGCAACCCAGGGGGCGCAGAGGAGACCCAGTACTTC. Protein product: CASNPGGAEETQYF.

This chain joins TRBV7-2 and TRBJ1-2; a possible D gene is TRBD1 (5 bases). Germline V gives CDR1 SGHTA, CDR2 FQGNSA. Between the trimmed V and J ends, which lost 6 bases and 3 bases, there was a span of 20 bases. The CDR3 loop spans 16 amino acids. CDR3 residues: CASSSSFATVHYGYTF. DNA of the CDR3: TGTGCCAGCAGTTCTTCTTTTGCGACAGTTCACTATGGCTACACCTTC.

This clone showed up just a few times. The chain uses TRBV2 and TRBJ2-2; 12 bases fit TRBD1. V lost 6 bases, J lost 7 bases, and 9 bases stayed unmatched. This CDR3 contains 16 residues. Germline V gene lookup returns CDR1 SNHLY and CDR2 FYNNEI. The CDR3 spells CASSEPGQGANGELFF. CDR3 sequence (DNA): TGTGCCAGCAGCGAACCGGGACAGGGGGCGAACGGGGAGCTGTTTTTT.

A few counts support this clone. The chain links TRBV19 to TRBJ1-2; TRBD1 agrees at 10 bases. The CDR3 runs 15 residues. Germline V gene lookup returns CDR1 LNHDA and CDR2 SQIVND (reference sequence). Trimming at V came to 7 bases and at J to 4 bases, leaving 9 bases not matched to a gene. The CDR3 bases are TGTGCCAGTACCCTTTCGACAGGGGGCAGCTATGGCTACACCTTC. This encodes CASTLSTGGSYGYTF.

This clone was observed a few times. In DNA, the CDR3 is TGTGCCAGCAGCTTAGCGCTGCAGGGAGAGACCCAGTACTTC. This translates into CASSLALQGETQYF. This chain links TRBV7-7 with TRBJ2-5, with D perhaps TRBD1 (5 bases). The V and J ends lost 0 bases and 4 bases respectively, with 9 bases between them. CDR1 is SSHAT and CDR2 is FNYEAQ in the germline V gene (reference sequence). This CDR3 region has 14 residues. Drawing the rest from reference TRBV7-7 and TRBJ2-5, the complete variable domain is GAGVSQSPRYKVTKRGQDVTLRCDPISSHATLYWYQQALGQGPEFLTYFNYEAQPDKSGLPSDRFSAERPEGSISTLTIQRTEQRDSAMYRCASSLALQGETQYFGPGTRLLVL.